This TCR beta chain was observed in a study of shared clonotypes between healthy human individuals. Overall study: A donor's plate count was three for CD4 naive and three for CD4 memory; CD8 naive had two and CD8 memory one.

With respect to this clone: Antigen unknown.

V shed 6 bases and J 5 bases; nucleotides not matched to a gene: 8. CDR3 length equals 15 residues. Germline lookup yields CDR1 MNHNS and CDR2 SASEGT. The sorted-subset replicate PCRs were given roughly 190 ng DNA, which is 30,000 or so T cell genomes. The protocol was immunoSEQ multiplex PCR, while the TCRdb copy is restricted to in-frame clones and leaves out a portion. This sample yields a few million clones, of which 85% to 95% are seen a single time; about 0.13% belongs to the top ten. Study findings and constraints: It was anticipated that sequencing depth would influence how many clonotypes donors shared.

Sample: naive CD4+ T cells sorted from blood. Subset noted: CD45RA+ positively selected. J is TRBJ1-4 and V is TRBV6-1; 8 bases agree with TRBD1. The source is a man in his late teens or twenties in good health. The DNA for the CDR3 is TGTGCCAGCAGCGGAGACAGGGGAGCAAATGAAAAACTGTTTTTT. Its translation: CASSGDRGANEKLFF.